These 28 T cell receptor beta chains were sequenced from one sample in a study of T cell responses to AZD1222 COVID-19 vaccine. Some clones are missing from TCRdb's copy, which holds only in-frame ones; the method was immunoSEQ multiplex PCR. The sample consists of roughly 45,000 clones, around 80% of them appearing once. The sequenced sample was peripheral blood, obtained on day 0 of AZD1222 vaccination. These receptors were collected from an adult in good health.

The chain uses TRBV6-5 and TRBJ2-7; D uncertain. The V gene's germline CDR1 is MNHEY and CDR2 SVGAGI. The CDR3 loop spans 12 amino acids. Trimming removed 8 bases at V and 3 bases at J, with 11 bases between. The CDR3: CASWNGYYEQYF. In DNA, the CDR3 is TGTGCCAGCTGGAACGGATACTACGAGCAGTACTTC.

This chain joins TRBV6-4 and TRBJ2-3; 10 nucleotides line up with TRBD2. The CDR3 contains 16 residues. J lost 2 bases, V lost 3 bases, and 5 bases had no gene match. Looked up from germline, CDR1 is MRHNA and CDR2 is SNTAGT. The CDR3 loop reads CASSEAGGTVTDTQYF. CDR3 nucleotides: TGTGCCAGCAGTGAAGCGGGGGGGACTGTCACAGATACGCAGTATTTT.

The chain has TRBV5-6 and TRBJ2-5, with 9 bases fitting TRBD1. The CDR3 is made up of 14 amino acids. Germline-derived CDR1 and CDR2 are SGHDT and YYEEEE. The trim removed 4 bases at V and 7 bases at J, leaving 8 bases unmatched. In DNA, the CDR3 is TGTGCCAGCAGCCCGGGGACAGGGAGCGGGACCCAGTACTTC. Amino acids: CASSPGTGSGTQYF. Complete variable domain (other parts from reference TRBV5-6 and TRBJ2-5): DAGVTQSPTHLIKTRGQQVTLRCSPKSGHDTVSWYQQALGQGPQFIFQYYEEEERQRGNFPDRFSGHQFPNYSSELNVNALLLGDSALYLCASSPGTGSGTQYFGPGTRLLVL.

For this clone: Other nucleotide sequences in the sample specify the same CDR3. V gene TRBV27 combines with J gene TRBJ2-7; D unclear. Trimming removed 2 bases at V and 1 base at J, with 6 bases between. CDR1 MNHEY and CDR2 SMNVEV come from the germline V gene (reference sequence). The CDR3 runs 13 residues. The CDR3 DNA reads TGTGCCAGCAGTTTAAAGGTTTCCTACGAGCAGTACTTC. This translates into CASSLKVSYEQYF.

This chain uses TRBV5-1 with TRBJ1-6; D ambiguous. The germline CDR1 and CDR2 sequences are SGHRS and YFSETQ. The V end lost 0 bases, the J end lost 9 bases, and 4 bases lay between the germline ends. The CDR3 spans 12 residues. This chain's CDR3 is CASSLEGSPLHF. The CDR3, as DNA: TGCGCCAGCAGCTTGGAGGGTTCACCCCTCCACTTT. The whole variable domain, filled in from reference TRBV5-1 and TRBJ1-6, reads KAGVTQTPRYLIKTRGQQVTLSCSPISGHRSVSWYQQTPGQGLQFLFEYFSETQRNKGNFPGRFSGRQFSNSRSEMNVSTLELGDSALYLCASSLEGSPLHFGNGTRLTVT.

This clone was seen just once. This rearrangement joins TRBV28 to TRBJ2-1; D is uncertain. CDR1 MDHEN and CDR2 SYDVKM come from the germline V gene. V shed 2 bases and J shed 0 bases, with 11 bases lying between them. The CDR3 spans 16 residues. CDR3 coding DNA: TGTGCCAGCAGTTTAAGTCACGTACCCTCCTACAATGAGCAGTTCTTC. Translation gives CASSLSHVPSYNEQFF.

This chain connects TRBV19 to TRBJ1-5; weak D call: TRBD1 (5 bases). The germline V gene encodes CDR1 LNHDA and CDR2 SQIVND (reference sequence). Trimming left V 3 bases short and J 6 bases short, with 24 bases between. The CDR3 runs 18 residues. This CDR3 is CASSIAGQSAGQSQPQHF. The CDR3 region has the DNA TGTGCCAGTAGTATCGCTGGACAATCCGCAGGGCAGTCTCAGCCCCAGCATTTT.

The DNA of the CDR3 is TGCGCCAGCAGCCAAACGGGACTAGTGAAAACCGGGGAGCTGTTTTTT. Its translation: CASSQTGLVKTGELFF. The chain uses TRBV4-1 and TRBJ2-2; 8 bases map to TRBD2. The CDR3 has 16 residues. V lost 2 bases, J lost 5 bases, and 7 bases stayed unmatched. Germline-derived CDR1 and CDR2 are MGHRA and YSYEKL.

The CDR3 region has the DNA TGTGCCAGCACCCTTCAACCGGGACAGGGATCTTTCCGTAGCAATCAGCCCCAGCATTTT. It encodes CASTLQPGQGSFRSNQPQHF. This chain links TRBV28 with TRBJ1-5, with 9 nucleotides matching TRBD1. With V trimmed by 7 bases and J by 0 bases, 19 bases remained unmatched. Germline loops: CDR1 MDHEN, CDR2 SYDVKM. The CDR3 totals 20 residues.

The chain carries TRBV18 and TRBJ2-7; 12 nucleotides align to TRBD1. V lost 1 base and J lost 5; bases outside the gene matches: 3. The CDR3 length is 15 residues. Germline V gene data show CDR1 as KGHSH and CDR2 as LQKENI. CDR3 bases: TGTGCCAGCTCACCACTGGGACAGGGGGCTAACGAGCAGTACGTC. Residues: CASSPLGQGANEQYV.

Here the CDR3 reads CASSLVGEINPGSDGYTF. The CDR3 nucleotides are TGTGCCAGTAGTTTGGTGGGGGAAATCAATCCGGGCTCTGATGGCTACACCTTC. The chain is built from TRBV19 and TRBJ1-2, with D tentatively TRBD1 (5 bases). Between the trimmed V and J ends, which lost 5 bases and 6 bases, there was a span of 28 bases. This CDR3 contains 18 residues. CDR1 is LNHDA and CDR2 is SQIVND in the germline V gene (reference sequence).

J is TRBJ1-4 and V is TRBV2, with a tentative D call TRBD1 (5 bases). V was trimmed by 7 bases and J by 10 bases, leaving 13 bases between them. The CDR3 has 12 residues. Germline V gene sequence: CDR1 SNHLY, CDR2 FYNNEI. The CDR3 DNA follows: TGTGCCAGCACGCGGGGGTCTGGAAAACTGTTTTTT. It codes for CASTRGSGKLFF. The entire variable domain, with the rest obtained from reference TRBV2 and TRBJ1-4, is as follows: EPEVTQTPSHQVTQMGQEVILRCVPISNHLYFYWYRQILGQKVEFLVSFYNNEISEKSEIFDDQFSVERPDGSNFTLKIRSTKLEDSAMYFCASTRGSGKLFFGSGTQLSVL.

CDR3 nucleotide sequence: TGTGCCAGCAGTACACTTGGGGTGTGTTTCTTC. Translating gives CASSTLGVCFF. The chain has TRBV6-2 or TRBV6-3 and TRBJ2-1; D unclear. This CDR3 spans 11 amino acids. The germline V gene has CDR1 MNHEY and CDR2 SVGEGT. Trimming stripped 5 bases from V and 16 bases from J, with 15 bases between.

V is TRBV7-9 and J is TRBJ1-2; 7 nucleotides match TRBD1. V lost 5 bases to trimming and J lost 2 bases; unmatched junction nucleotides: 8. The germline V gene encodes CDR1 SEHNR and CDR2 FQNEAQ (reference sequence). The CDR3 extends over 15 amino acids. DNA for the CDR3: TGTGCCAGCAGCCCCCAGGGGGGGGAGAACTATGGCTACACCTTC. It is translated as CASSPQGGENYGYTF.

This clone is labeled medium-sized. The chain couples TRBV5-6 to TRBJ1-5, with no clear D. Trimming stripped 2 bases from V and 3 bases from J, with 6 bases between. Germline assignment: CDR1 SGHDT and CDR2 YYEEEE. The CDR3 sequence is 13 residues long. The CDR3 sequence is CASSFGINQPQHF. The CDR3 DNA reads TGTGCCAGCAGCTTTGGCATCAATCAGCCCCAGCATTTT.

The chain joins TRBV9 to TRBJ1-1; D is perhaps TRBD1 (5 bases). CDR3 size: 15 residues. Germline CDR1 is SGDLS and CDR2 is YYNGEE. V dropped 4 bases and J dropped 6 bases, with 19 bases sitting between them. CDR3 region: CASSSTADRGAEAFF. CDR3 DNA: TGTGCCAGCAGCTCGACTGCGGACCGGGGCGCTGAAGCTTTCTTT.

The count of this clone is one. This chain links TRBV30 with TRBJ2-7; D is uncertain. Germline V CDR1 and CDR2: GTSNPN, SVGIG (reference sequence). This CDR3 contains 13 residues. Trimming removed 1 base at V and 4 bases at J, with 11 bases between. CDR3 DNA sequence: TGTGCCTGGAGTGCCGGAAGGTTTTACGAGCAGTACTTC. Translated, it gives CAWSAGRFYEQYF.

The V call is TRBV9, the J call TRBJ2-5; D may be TRBD1 (7 bases). V was shortened by 0 bases and J by 2 bases, with 14 bases between the two germline ends. The CDR3 is 16 amino acids. CDR1 SGDLS and CDR2 YYNGEE come from the germline V gene. CDR3 sequence reads: CASSVGAGGRQETQYF. The CDR3 DNA follows: TGTGCCAGCAGCGTAGGGGCAGGGGGGAGGCAAGAGACCCAGTACTTC.

V is TRBV2 and J is TRBJ2-7; 7 bases match TRBD2. This CDR3 spans 14 amino acids. Germline assignment: CDR1 SNHLY and CDR2 FYNNEI. The junction had 5 bases not matched to a gene; V was cut back by 4 bases and J by 2 bases. As DNA, the CDR3 is TGTGCCAGCAGTGGACTAGCCGGTACCTACGAGCAGTACTTC. Its translation: CASSGLAGTYEQYF.

The V and J genes are TRBV6-5 and TRBJ1-5, with a possible D match to TRBD1 (5 bases). The CDR3 has 14 residues. Trimming left V 7 bases short and J 3 bases short, with 13 bases between. Germline values: CDR1 MNHEY, CDR2 SVGAGI. This CDR3 reads CASNPGGVNQPQHF. CDR3 DNA: TGTGCCAGCAACCCTGGAGGGGTCAATCAGCCCCAGCATTTT.

The chain recombines TRBV7-3 with TRBJ2-5; no clear D gene. The CDR3 runs to 11 residues. V lost 5 bases, J lost 2 bases, and 3 bases lay in between. The germline V gene encodes CDR1 SGHTA and CDR2 FQGTGA. CDR3 bases: TGTGCCAGCAGCCCACAAGAGACCCAGTACTTC. This translates into CASSPQETQYF.

This clone was counted a single time. The rearrangement joins TRBV5-4 to TRBJ2-3; D uncertain. This CDR3 has 16 amino acids. V was trimmed by 3 bases and J by 0 bases, leaving 14 bases between them. The germline gives CDR1 SGHNT, CDR2 YYREEE (reference sequence). For the CDR3, the DNA is TGTGCCAGCAGCTCCCGATTGGAAGCTAGCACAGATACGCAGTATTTT. Translated, it gives CASSSRLEASTDTQYF. The full variable domain, with the rest looked up from reference TRBV5-4 and TRBJ2-3, is ETGVTQSPTHLIKTRGQQVTLRCSSQSGHNTVSWYQQALGQGPQFIFQYYREEENGRGNFPPRFSGLQFPNYSSELNVNALELDDSALYLCASSSRLEASTDTQYFGPGTRLTVL.

This chain connects TRBV2 to TRBJ2-5; 8 bases fit TRBD2. The V gene's germline CDR1 is SNHLY and CDR2 FYNNEI. This CDR3 has 15 residues. Germline trimming cut 6 bases from V and 1 base from J; bases unmatched to any gene: 7. DNA of the CDR3: TGTGCCAGCAGCCAAGCGGGGGAGATCCAAGAGACCCAGTACTTC. As protein: CASSQAGEIQETQYF.

This clone has just a few counts. This sequence joins TRBV5-6 and TRBJ2-7; D is unresolved. Germline V gene sequence: CDR1 SGHDT, CDR2 YYEEEE. V gave up 3 bases and J gave up 4 bases, with 8 bases separating them. This CDR3 spans 12 amino acids. The CDR3 protein is CASSSLRYEQYF. The CDR3 nucleotides read TGTGCCAGCAGCTCCCTACGGTACGAGCAGTACTTC. The variable domain in full, with the rest retrieved from reference TRBV5-6 and TRBJ2-7, is DAGVTQSPTHLIKTRGQQVTLRCSPKSGHDTVSWYQQALGQGPQFIFQYYEEEERQRGNFPDRFSGHQFPNYSSELNVNALLLGDSALYLCASSSLRYEQYFGPGTRLTVT.

V and J are TRBV19 and TRBJ1-1; the D is unclear. The V gene lost 1 base and the J gene lost 1 base, with 7 bases spanning the gap. The CDR3 runs to 14 residues. Germline assignment: CDR1 LNHDA and CDR2 SQIVND (reference sequence). The CDR3 region is CASSIGHQNTEAFF. CDR3 in DNA: TGTGCCAGTAGTATAGGACACCAGAACACTGAAGCTTTCTTT.

J is TRBJ1-1 and V is TRBV18, with unresolved D. Trimming removed 6 bases from V and 5 bases from J, with 10 bases in between. Per the germline V gene, CDR1 is KGHSH and CDR2 is LQKENI. CDR3 size: 12 residues. As DNA, the CDR3 is TGTGCCAGCTCGGGTGAACCAACTGAAGCTTTCTTT. This sequence encodes CASSGEPTEAFF.

The chain couples TRBV16 to TRBJ2-3; D is unclear. Germline-derived CDR1 and CDR2 are KGHSY and FQNENV. This CDR3 has 14 amino acids. V was cut by 8 bases and J by 1 base, with 13 bases left in between. The CDR3 bases are TGTGCCAGCGTCCAGGTGGGCGGCACAGATACGCAGTATTTT. Amino acid sequence: CASVQVGGTDTQYF.

The chain has TRBV6-5 and TRBJ2-7, with TRBD1 as a possible D gene (6 bases). Trimming cost V 6 bases and J 0 bases, with 12 bases left between them. Germline V gene data show CDR1 as MNHEY and CDR2 as SVGAGI. This CDR3 is built from 14 residues. The CDR3 nucleotides are TGTGCCAGCAGGCCGGGACATAGCTCCTACGAGCAGTACGTC. This codes for CASRPGHSSYEQYV.